This T cell receptor (beta chain) was recorded in a study of CD8+ T cells in alopecia areata. Whole-study results and caveats: Higher clonality was seen in lesional scalp than in normal scalp, especially in alopecia totalis/universalis. Scalp samples also contribute reads from the resident alphabeta T cells found in normal skin.

Sequencing used cDNA as its template, made by extracting RNA and reverse transcribing it. Only in-frame clones appear in the TCRdb table, and some are missing; sequencing was by immunoSEQ multiplex PCR. The table includes some 120,000 clones, around 50% detected once. The CDR3 sequence is 13 residues long. Between the trimmed V and J ends, which lost 4 bases and 3 bases, there was a span of 10 bases. Germline CDR1 SGHDT, CDR2 YYEEEE. Collected material from alopecia areata patients comprised lesional scalp punch biopsies and peripheral blood. This clone was seen only once. What it recognizes is unknown.

V usage is TRBV5-6 and J usage is TRBJ1-2; possibly TRBD1 for D (5 bases). The material sequenced was NKG2D-low CD8+ T cells sorted from blood. The clonotype comes from a human donor with alopecia areata. CDR3 coding DNA: TGTGCCAGCAGCCAAGACAGAGACTATGGCTACACCTTC. As protein: CASSQDRDYGYTF.